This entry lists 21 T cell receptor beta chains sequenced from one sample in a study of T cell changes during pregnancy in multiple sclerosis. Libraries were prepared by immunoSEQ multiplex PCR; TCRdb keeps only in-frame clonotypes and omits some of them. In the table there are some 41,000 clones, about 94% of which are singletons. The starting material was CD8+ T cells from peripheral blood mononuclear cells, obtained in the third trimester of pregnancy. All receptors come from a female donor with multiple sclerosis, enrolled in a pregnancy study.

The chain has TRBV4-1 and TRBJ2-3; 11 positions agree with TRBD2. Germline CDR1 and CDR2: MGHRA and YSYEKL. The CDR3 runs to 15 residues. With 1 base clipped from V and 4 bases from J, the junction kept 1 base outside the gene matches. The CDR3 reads CASSQAGLAADTQYF. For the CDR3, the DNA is TGCGCCAGCAGCCAAGCGGGACTAGCGGCAGATACGCAGTATTTT.

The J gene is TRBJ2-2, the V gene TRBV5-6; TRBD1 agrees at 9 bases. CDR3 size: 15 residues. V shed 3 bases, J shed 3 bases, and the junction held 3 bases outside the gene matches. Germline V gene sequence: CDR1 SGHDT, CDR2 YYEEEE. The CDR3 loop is CASSWDRVDTGELFF. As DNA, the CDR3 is TGTGCCAGCAGCTGGGACAGGGTGGACACCGGGGAGCTGTTTTTT.

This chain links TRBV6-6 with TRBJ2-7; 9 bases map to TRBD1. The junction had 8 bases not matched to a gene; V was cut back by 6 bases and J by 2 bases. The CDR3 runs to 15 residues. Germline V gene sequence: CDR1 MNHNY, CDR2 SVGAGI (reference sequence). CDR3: CASSHSGTGPYEQYF. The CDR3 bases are TGTGCCAGCAGCCACTCCGGGACAGGGCCCTACGAGCAGTACTTC.

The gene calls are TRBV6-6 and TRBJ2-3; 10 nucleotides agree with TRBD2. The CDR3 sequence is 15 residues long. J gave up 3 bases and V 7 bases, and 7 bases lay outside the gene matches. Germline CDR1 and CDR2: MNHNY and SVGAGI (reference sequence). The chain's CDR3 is CASTFGLAATDTQYF. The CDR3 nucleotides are TGTGCCAGCACCTTTGGACTAGCGGCAACAGATACGCAGTATTTT.

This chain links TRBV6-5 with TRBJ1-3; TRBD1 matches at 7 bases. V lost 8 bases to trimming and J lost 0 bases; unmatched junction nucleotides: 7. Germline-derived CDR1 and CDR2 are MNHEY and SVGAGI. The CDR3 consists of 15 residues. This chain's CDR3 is CASCRTGDSGNTIYF. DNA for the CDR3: TGTGCCAGCTGTCGGACAGGAGACTCTGGAAACACCATATATTTT.

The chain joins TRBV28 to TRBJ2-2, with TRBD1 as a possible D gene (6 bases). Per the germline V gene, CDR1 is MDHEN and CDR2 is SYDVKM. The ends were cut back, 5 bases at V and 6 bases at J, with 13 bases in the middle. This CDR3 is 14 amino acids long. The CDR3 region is CASSVRYRAGELFF. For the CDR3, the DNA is TGTGCCAGCAGTGTACGTTACAGGGCCGGGGAGCTGTTTTTT.

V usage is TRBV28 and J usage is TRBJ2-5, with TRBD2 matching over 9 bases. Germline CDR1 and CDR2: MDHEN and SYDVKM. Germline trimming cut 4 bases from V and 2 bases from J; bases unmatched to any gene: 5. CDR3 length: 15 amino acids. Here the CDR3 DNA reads TGTGCCAGCAGTTCGTCTAGCGGGGCGCAAGAGACCCAGTACTTC. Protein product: CASSSSSGAQETQYF.

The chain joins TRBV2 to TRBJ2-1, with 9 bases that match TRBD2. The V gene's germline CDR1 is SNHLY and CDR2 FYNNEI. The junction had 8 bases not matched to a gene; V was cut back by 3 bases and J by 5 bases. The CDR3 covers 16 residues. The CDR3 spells CASSDVTSGTHNEQFF. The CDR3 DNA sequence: TGTGCCAGCAGTGACGTGACTAGCGGAACACACAATGAGCAGTTCTTC.

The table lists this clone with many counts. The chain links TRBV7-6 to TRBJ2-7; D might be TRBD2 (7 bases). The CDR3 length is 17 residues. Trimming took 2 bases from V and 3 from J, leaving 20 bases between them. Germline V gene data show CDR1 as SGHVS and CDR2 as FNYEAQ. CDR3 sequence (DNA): TGTGCCAGCAGCTTATACGGCAGGGGAGGGACTATCTACGAGCAGTACTTC. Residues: CASSLYGRGGTIYEQYF.

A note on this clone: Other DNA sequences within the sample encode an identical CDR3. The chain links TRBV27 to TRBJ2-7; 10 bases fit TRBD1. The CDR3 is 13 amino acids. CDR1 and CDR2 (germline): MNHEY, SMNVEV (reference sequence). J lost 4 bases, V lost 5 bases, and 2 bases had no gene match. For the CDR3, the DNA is TGTGCCAGCAGTCCGGGACAGGGGTACGAGCAGTACTTC. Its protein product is CASSPGQGYEQYF.

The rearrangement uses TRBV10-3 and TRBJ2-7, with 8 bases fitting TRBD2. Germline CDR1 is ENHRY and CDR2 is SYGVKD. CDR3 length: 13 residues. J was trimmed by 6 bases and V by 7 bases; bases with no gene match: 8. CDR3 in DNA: TGTGCCATCAAGGGACTAGGGTCTTCCGAGCAGTACTTC. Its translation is CAIKGLGSSEQYF.

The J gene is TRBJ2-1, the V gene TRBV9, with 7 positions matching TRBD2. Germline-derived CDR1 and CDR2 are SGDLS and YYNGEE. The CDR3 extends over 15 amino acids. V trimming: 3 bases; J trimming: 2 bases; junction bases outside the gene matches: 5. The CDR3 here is CASSEEGLPYNEQFF. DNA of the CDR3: TGTGCCAGCAGCGAGGAGGGACTACCCTACAATGAGCAGTTCTTC.

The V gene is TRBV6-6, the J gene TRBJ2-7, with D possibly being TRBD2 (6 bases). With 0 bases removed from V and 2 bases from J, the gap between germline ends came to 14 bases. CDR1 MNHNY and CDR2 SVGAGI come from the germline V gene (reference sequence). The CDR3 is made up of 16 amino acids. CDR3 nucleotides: TGTGCCAGCAGTTACTCGTGGGAGCGGGCAACCTACGAGCAGTACTTC. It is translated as CASSYSWERATYEQYF.

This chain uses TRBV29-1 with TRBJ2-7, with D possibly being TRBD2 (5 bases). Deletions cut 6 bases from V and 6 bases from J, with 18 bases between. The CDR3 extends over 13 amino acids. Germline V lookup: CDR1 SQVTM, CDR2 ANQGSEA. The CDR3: CSVGGQYNGEQYF. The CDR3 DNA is TGCAGCGTCGGCGGGCAGTACAACGGCGAGCAGTACTTC.

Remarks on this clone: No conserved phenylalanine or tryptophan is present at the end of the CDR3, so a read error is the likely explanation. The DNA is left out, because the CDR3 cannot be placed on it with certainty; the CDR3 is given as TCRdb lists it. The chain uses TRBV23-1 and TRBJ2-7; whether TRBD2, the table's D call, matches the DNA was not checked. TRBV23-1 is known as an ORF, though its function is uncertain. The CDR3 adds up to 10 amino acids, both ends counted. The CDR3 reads CASSSVYRES.

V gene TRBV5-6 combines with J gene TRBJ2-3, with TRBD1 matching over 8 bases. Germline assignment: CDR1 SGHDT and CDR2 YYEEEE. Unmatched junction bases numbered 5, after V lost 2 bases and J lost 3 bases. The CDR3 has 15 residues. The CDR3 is CASSLDRGRTDTQYF. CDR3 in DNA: TGTGCCAGCAGCTTAGACAGGGGAAGGACAGATACGCAGTATTTT.

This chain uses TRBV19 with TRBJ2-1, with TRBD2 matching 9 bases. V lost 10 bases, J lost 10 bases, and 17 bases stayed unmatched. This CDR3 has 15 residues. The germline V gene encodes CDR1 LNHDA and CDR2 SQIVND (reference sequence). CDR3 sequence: CATRGASGTRREQFF. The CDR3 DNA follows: TGTGCCACTAGAGGGGCTAGCGGGACCCGGAGGGAGCAGTTCTTC.

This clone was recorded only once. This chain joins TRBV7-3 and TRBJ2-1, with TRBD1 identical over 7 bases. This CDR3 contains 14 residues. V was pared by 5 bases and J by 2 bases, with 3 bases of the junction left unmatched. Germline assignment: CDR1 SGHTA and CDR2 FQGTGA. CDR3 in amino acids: CASSRGTAYNEQFF. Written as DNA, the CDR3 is TGTGCCAGCAGCAGAGGGACAGCCTACAATGAGCAGTTCTTC.

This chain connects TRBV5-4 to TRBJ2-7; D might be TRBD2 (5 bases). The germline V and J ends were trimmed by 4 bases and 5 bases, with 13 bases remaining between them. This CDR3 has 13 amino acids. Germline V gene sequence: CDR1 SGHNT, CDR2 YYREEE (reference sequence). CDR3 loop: CASSRTSTDEQYF. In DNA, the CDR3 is TGTGCCAGCAGCAGGACTTCCACGGACGAGCAGTACTTC.

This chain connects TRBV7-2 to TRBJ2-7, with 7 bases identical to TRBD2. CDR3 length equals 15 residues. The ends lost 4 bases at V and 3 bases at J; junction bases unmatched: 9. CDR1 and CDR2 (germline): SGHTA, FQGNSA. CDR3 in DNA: TGTGCCAGCAGCTATCTAGCGGAGGGTATCTACGAGCAGTACTTC. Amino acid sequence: CASSYLAEGIYEQYF.

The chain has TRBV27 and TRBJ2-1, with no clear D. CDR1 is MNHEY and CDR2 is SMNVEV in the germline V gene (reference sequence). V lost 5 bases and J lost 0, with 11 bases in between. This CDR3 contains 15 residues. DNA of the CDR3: TGTGCCAGCAGTGTACTCCCAAGCTCCTACAATGAGCAGTTCTTC. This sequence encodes CASSVLPSSYNEQFF.